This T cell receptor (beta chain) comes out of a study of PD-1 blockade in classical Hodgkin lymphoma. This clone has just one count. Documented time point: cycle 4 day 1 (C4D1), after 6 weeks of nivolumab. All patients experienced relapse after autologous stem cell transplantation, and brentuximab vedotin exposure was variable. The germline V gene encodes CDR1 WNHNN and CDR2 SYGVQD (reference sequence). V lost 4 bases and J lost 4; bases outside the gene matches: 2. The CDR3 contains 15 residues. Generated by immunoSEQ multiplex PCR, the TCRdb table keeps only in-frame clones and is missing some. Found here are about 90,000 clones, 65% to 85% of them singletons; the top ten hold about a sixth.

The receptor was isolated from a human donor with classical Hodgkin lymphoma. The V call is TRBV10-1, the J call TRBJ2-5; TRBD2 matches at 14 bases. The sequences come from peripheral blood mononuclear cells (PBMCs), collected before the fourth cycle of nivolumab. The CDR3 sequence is CASSGGLAGGETQYF. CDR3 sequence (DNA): TGCGCCAGCAGTGGAGGACTAGCGGGGGGAGAGACCCAGTACTTC.